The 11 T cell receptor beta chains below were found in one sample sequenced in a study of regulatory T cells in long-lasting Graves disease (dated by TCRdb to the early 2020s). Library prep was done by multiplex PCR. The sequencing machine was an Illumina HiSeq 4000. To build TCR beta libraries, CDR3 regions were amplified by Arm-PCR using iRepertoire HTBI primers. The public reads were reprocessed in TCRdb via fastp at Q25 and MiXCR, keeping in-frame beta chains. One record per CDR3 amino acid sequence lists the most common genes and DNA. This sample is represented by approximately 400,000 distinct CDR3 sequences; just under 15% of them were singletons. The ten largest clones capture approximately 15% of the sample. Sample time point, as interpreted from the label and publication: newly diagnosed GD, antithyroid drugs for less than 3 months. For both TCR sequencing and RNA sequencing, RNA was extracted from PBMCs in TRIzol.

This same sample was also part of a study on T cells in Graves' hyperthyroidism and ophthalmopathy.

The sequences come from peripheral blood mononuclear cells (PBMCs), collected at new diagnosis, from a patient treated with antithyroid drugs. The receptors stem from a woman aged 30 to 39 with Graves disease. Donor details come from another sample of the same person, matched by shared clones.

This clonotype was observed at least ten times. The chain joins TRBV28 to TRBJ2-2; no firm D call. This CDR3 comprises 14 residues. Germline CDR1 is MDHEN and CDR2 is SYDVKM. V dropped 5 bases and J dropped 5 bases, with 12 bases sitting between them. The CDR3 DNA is TGTGCCAGCAGTATCGAGCCCGGGACCGGGGAGCTGTTTTTT. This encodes CASSIEPGTGELFF.

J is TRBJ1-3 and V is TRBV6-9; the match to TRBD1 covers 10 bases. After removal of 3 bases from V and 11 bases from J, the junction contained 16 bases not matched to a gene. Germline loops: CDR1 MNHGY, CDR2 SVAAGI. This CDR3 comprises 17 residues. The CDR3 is CASSYLLGTGVYNAIYF. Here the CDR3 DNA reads TGTGCCAGCAGTTACCTACTCGGGACAGGGGTTTATAACGCCATATATTTT.

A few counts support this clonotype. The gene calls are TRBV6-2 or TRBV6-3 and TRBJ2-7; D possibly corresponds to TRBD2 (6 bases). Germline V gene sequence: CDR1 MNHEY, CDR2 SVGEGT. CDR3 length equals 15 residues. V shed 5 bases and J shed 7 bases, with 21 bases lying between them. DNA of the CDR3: TGTGCCAGCAGTGAGGGGTTAGCGGCCTATCGGGAGCAGTACTTC. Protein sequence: CASSEGLAAYREQYF.

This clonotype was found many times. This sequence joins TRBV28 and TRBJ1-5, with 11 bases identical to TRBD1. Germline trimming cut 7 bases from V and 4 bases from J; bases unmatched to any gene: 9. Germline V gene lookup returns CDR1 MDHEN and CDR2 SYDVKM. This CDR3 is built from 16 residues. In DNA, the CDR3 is TGTGCCAGCATCCGCACCGGGACAGGGGGAAATCAGCCCCAGCATTTT. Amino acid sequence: CASIRTGTGGNQPQHF. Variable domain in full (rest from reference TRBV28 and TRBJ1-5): DVKVTQSSRYLVKRTGEKVFLECVQDMDHENMFWYRQDPGLGLRLIYFSYDVKMKEKGDIPEGYSVSREKKERFSLILESASTNQTSMYLCASIRTGTGGNQPQHFGDGTRLSIL.

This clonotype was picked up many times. The CDR3 DNA follows: TGTGCCAGCTCACCAGGGACGGGAGGGCGCTACGAGCAGTACTTC. The encoded protein is CASSPGTGGRYEQYF. The chain employs TRBV18 and TRBJ2-7, with TRBD2 matching over 8 bases. The CDR3 is made up of 15 amino acids. Germline V gives CDR1 KGHSH, CDR2 LQKENI. With V trimmed by 2 bases and J by 3 bases, 6 bases remained unmatched.

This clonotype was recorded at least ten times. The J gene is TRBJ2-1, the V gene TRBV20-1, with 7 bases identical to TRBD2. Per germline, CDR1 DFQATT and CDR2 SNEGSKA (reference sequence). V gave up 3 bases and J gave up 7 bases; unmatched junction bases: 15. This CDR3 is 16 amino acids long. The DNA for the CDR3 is TGCAGTGCTAGTCCCATAAGCGGGGAGGGCCAGAATGAGCAGTTCTTC. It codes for CSASPISGEGQNEQFF.

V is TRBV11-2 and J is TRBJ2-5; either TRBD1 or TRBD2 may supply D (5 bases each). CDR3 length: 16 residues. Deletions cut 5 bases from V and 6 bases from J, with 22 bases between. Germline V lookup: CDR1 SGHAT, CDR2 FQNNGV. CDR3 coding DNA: TGTGCCAGCAGCCACCCCCGGGACGACCTCAAAAAGACCCAGTACTTC. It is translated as CASSHPRDDLKKTQYF.

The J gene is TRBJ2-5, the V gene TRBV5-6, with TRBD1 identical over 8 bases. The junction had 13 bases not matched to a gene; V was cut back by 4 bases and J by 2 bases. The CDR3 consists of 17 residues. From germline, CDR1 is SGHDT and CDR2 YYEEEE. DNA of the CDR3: TGTGCCAGCAGCCCCAATTTAGGGGACAGGCGACAAGAGACCCAGTACTTC. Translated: CASSPNLGDRRQETQYF.

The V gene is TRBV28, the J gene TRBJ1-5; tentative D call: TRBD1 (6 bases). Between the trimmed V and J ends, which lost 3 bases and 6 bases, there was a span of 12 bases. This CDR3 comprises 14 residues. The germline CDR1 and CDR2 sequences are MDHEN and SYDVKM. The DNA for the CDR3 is TGTGCCAGCAGTTTTAGGGGGATTGGTCAGCCCCAGCATTTT. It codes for CASSFRGIGQPQHF. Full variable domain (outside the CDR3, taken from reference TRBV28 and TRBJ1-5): DVKVTQSSRYLVKRTGEKVFLECVQDMDHENMFWYRQDPGLGLRLIYFSYDVKMKEKGDIPEGYSVSREKKERFSLILESASTNQTSMYLCASSFRGIGQPQHFGDGTRLSIL.

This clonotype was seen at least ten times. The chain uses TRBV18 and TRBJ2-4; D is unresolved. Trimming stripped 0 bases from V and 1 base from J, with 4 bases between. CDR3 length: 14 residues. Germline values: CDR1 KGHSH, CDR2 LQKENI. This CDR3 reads CASSPPGAKNIQYF. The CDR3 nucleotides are TGTGCCAGCTCACCACCGGGGGCCAAAAACATTCAGTACTTC. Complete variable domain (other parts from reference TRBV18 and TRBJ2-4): NAGVMQNPRHLVRRRGQEARLRCSPMKGHSHVYWYRQLPEEGLKFMVYLQKENIIDESGMPKERFSAEFPKEGPSILRIQQVVRGDSAAYFCASSPPGAKNIQYFGAGTRLSVL.

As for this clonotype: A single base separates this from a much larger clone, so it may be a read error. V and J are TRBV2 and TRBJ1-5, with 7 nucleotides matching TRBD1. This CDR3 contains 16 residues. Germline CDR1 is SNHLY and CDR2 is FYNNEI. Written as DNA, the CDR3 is TGTGCCACCAGTGGGGTGACAGGGAATTACAATCAGCCCCGGCATTTT. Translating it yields CATSGVTGNYNQPRHF.